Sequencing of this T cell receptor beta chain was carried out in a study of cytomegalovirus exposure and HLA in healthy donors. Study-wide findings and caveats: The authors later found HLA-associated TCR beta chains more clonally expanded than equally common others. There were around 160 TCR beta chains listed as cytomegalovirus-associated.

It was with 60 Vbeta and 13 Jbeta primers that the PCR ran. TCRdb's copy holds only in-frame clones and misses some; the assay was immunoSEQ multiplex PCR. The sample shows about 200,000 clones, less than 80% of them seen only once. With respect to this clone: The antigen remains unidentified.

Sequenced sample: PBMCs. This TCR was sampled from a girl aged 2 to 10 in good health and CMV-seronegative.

The CDR3 DNA reads TGTGCCAGCAGTTCCCACGTCAGGGAAGGCAAAAACATTCAGTACTTC. The encoded protein is CASSSHVREGKNIQYF. The chain joins TRBV27 to TRBJ2-4; D is perhaps TRBD1 (5 bases). Germline loops: CDR1 MNHEY, CDR2 SMNVEV (reference sequence). Trimming stripped 4 bases from V and 3 bases from J, with 16 bases between. The CDR3 covers 16 residues.